These T cell receptor beta chains were read from a single sample in a study of blood T cell repertoires in COVID-19. The assay was immunoSEQ multiplex PCR, and TCRdb's table has in-frame clones only and misses some. The sample includes fewer than 80,000 clones, 73% of them seen just once. The specimen sequenced was peripheral blood. The receptors derive from a man aged 55 to 69 with acute or convalescent COVID-19. Each CDR3 is given with its conserved first and last residue. Fields, in order: D gene, J gene, V gene, clone size, CDR3 protein, CDR3 DNA. D genes are given only for firm matches. Rows may omit the clone size; those that give it use once, few, many or a size class.

d_call: TRBD1; j_call: TRBJ1-5; v_call: TRBV27; clone_size: few; cdr3_aa: CASRPGGSNQPQHF; cdr3_nt: TGTGCCAGCAGACCAGGGGGAAGCAATCAGCCCCAGCATTTT
d_call: TRBD2; j_call: TRBJ2-5; v_call: TRBV6-2/TRBV6-3; clone_size: -; cdr3_aa: CASSFSGTVGTQYF; cdr3_nt: TGTGCCAGCAGTTTTAGCGGGACGGTCGGGACCCAGTACTTC
d_call: TRBD1; j_call: TRBJ2-3; v_call: TRBV19; clone_size: -; cdr3_aa: CASIQQGVSDTQYF; cdr3_nt: TGTGCCAGTATCCAGCAGGGGGTATCAGATACGCAGTATTTT
d_call: TRBD2; j_call: TRBJ2-3; v_call: TRBV10-2; clone_size: -; cdr3_aa: CASSDRRGGASDTQYF; cdr3_nt: TGCGCCAGCAGTGACCGTCGGGGGGGGGCCTCAGATACGCAGTATTTT
d_call: TRBD2; j_call: TRBJ2-7; v_call: TRBV19; clone_size: -; cdr3_aa: CASSMTGSGNEQYF; cdr3_nt: TGTGCCAGTAGTATGACGGGGAGCGGGAACGAGCAGTACTTC
d_call: TRBD1; j_call: TRBJ2-2; v_call: TRBV6-5; clone_size: -; cdr3_aa: CASRDREDSGELFF; cdr3_nt: TGTGCCAGCAGGGACAGGGAGGATAGCGGGGAGCTGTTTTTT
d_call: -; j_call: TRBJ1-1; v_call: TRBV28; clone_size: -; cdr3_aa: CASSLTRVPEAFF; cdr3_nt: TGTGCCAGCAGTTTAACCAGGGTCCCTGAAGCTTTCTTT
d_call: TRBD2; j_call: TRBJ2-7; v_call: TRBV2; clone_size: -; cdr3_aa: CASSTGLAVTEQYF; cdr3_nt: TGTGCCAGCAGTACGGGACTAGCGGTTACCGAGCAGTACTTC
d_call: -; j_call: TRBJ1-3; v_call: TRBV30; clone_size: -; cdr3_aa: CAWSVRDTSGNTIYF; cdr3_nt: TGTGCCTGGAGTGTAAGGGACACCTCTGGAAACACCATATATTTT
d_call: TRBD1; j_call: TRBJ1-5; v_call: TRBV24-1; clone_size: medium-sized; cdr3_aa: CATRGTGANQPQHF; cdr3_nt: TGTGCCACCAGAGGGACAGGGGCCAATCAGCCCCAGCATTTT
d_call: TRBD1; j_call: TRBJ2-3; v_call: TRBV4-2; clone_size: -; cdr3_aa: CASSQPGQGRDTQYF; cdr3_nt: TGTGCCAGCAGCCAACCGGGACAGGGAAGGGATACGCAGTATTTT
d_call: -; j_call: TRBJ1-1; v_call: TRBV7-9; clone_size: -; cdr3_aa: CATQSWANTEAFF; cdr3_nt: TGTGCCACCCAGAGCTGGGCGAACACTGAAGCTTTCTTT